The 21 T cell receptor beta chains in this list originate from one sample, sequenced in a study of blood T cell repertoires in COVID-19. Assay used: immunoSEQ multiplex PCR; TCRdb lists only in-frame clones, some missing. The sample gives 150,000 to 250,000 clones, approximately 85% of which show up once; approximately 10% is in the top ten. What was sequenced was PBMCs or T cells enriched from blood (not recorded which). These receptors were obtained from a man aged 35 to 55 who had recovered from COVID-19.

This chain uses TRBV28 with TRBJ1-3, with D tentatively TRBD1 (5 bases). CDR1 and CDR2 from the germline V gene are MDHEN and SYDVKM. This CDR3 region has 15 residues. Trimming took off 3 bases at V and 2 bases at J, with 11 bases between the two ends. DNA for the CDR3: TGTGCCAGCAGTTTGGGGGGGGTCGCTGGAAACACCATATATTTT. It codes for CASSLGGVAGNTIYF.

This chain uses TRBV3-1 (or the pseudogene TRBV3-2) with TRBJ1-2; D is ambiguous. V was clipped by 4 bases and J by 1 base, with 13 bases between them. CDR3 length equals 15 residues. Germline-derived CDR1 and CDR2 are LGHDT and YNNKEL (reference sequence). CDR3 sequence reads: CASSPLREDNYGYTF. CDR3 sequence (DNA): TGTGCCAGCAGCCCCCTGAGGGAGGATAACTATGGCTACACCTTC.

The chain has TRBV6-5 and TRBJ1-3, with 10 bases fitting TRBD1. The CDR3 sequence is 16 residues long. The germline CDR1 and CDR2 sequences are MNHEY and SVGAGI. V lost 1 base and J lost 4; bases outside the gene matches: 4. The CDR3 loop reads CASSYLTGGDGNTIYF. The CDR3 DNA reads as TGTGCCAGCAGTTACTTGACAGGGGGCGACGGAAACACCATATATTTT.

The chain couples TRBV18 to TRBJ1-1, with 7 bases identical to TRBD1. The V gene's germline CDR1 is KGHSH and CDR2 LQKENI. The ends lost 3 bases at V and 5 bases at J; junction bases unmatched: 9. This CDR3 has 15 residues. CDR3 nucleotides: TGTGCCAGCTCACCCGGACTCGACAGGGAAACTGAAGCTTTCTTT. Residues: CASSPGLDRETEAFF.

CDR3 coding DNA: TGTGCCAGCAGCCAAGGGGCGGGGCGCGGAACCGGGGAGCTGTTTTTT. It is translated as CASSQGAGRGTGELFF. V is TRBV7-9 and J is TRBJ2-2, with D possibly TRBD2 on 6 matching bases. The CDR3 spans 16 residues. V gave up 5 bases and J gave up 5 bases, with 18 bases separating them. The germline CDR1 and CDR2 sequences are SEHNR and FQNEAQ (reference sequence).

The chain links TRBV11-1 to TRBJ2-4; 9 bases fit TRBD1. Per the germline V gene, CDR1 is SGHAT and CDR2 is FQDESV (reference sequence). The CDR3 is 13 residues long. The J segment lost 7 bases and the V segment lost 6 bases, leaving 4 bases of the junction unmatched. CDR3 loop: CASSIQGANIQYF. The CDR3, as DNA: TGTGCCAGCAGTATACAGGGGGCGAACATTCAGTACTTC.

The rearrangement joins TRBV28 to TRBJ1-5; D is ambiguous. The germline V gene encodes CDR1 MDHEN and CDR2 SYDVKM. The CDR3 is 18 residues long. V was shortened by 3 bases and J by 7 bases, with 25 bases between the two germline ends. This CDR3 reads CASSFQRSWGGQKQPQHF. CDR3 nucleotide sequence: TGTGCCAGCAGTTTCCAACGGAGTTGGGGAGGGCAAAAACAGCCCCAGCATTTT.

V is TRBV2 and J is TRBJ1-2; no clear D. The CDR3 runs 14 residues. The germline CDR1 and CDR2 sequences are SNHLY and FYNNEI. V shed 4 bases and J shed 5 bases, with 14 bases lying between them. CDR3 protein: CASSVRPLTYGYTF. DNA of the CDR3: TGTGCCAGCAGTGTTCGGCCCTTGACATATGGCTACACCTTC.

The genes are TRBV2 and TRBJ1-2, with D perhaps TRBD1 (6 bases). The CDR3 spans 14 residues. The V end lost 8 bases, the J end lost 0 bases, and 13 bases lay between the germline ends. The germline gives CDR1 SNHLY, CDR2 FYNNEI. The CDR3 region is CASRRDIANYGYTF. The CDR3 DNA is TGTGCCAGCCGTAGGGACATCGCTAACTATGGCTACACCTTC. Full variable domain (missing parts from reference TRBV2 and TRBJ1-2): EPEVTQTPSHQVTQMGQEVILRCVPISNHLYFYWYRQILGQKVEFLVSFYNNEISEKSEIFDDQFSVERPDGSNFTLKIRSTKLEDSAMYFCASRRDIANYGYTFGSGTRLTVV.

CDR3: CASGLPTIWGSGGAYNEQFF. CDR3 sequence (DNA): TGTGCTAGTGGTTTGCCTACGATTTGGGGTAGCGGAGGGGCCTACAATGAGCAGTTCTTC. The chain combines TRBV12-5 with TRBJ2-1; perhaps TRBD2 as D (6 bases). The CDR3 is 20 amino acids. V shed 2 bases and J shed 2 bases, with 25 bases lying between them. The germline CDR1 and CDR2 sequences are LGHNT and FRNRAP.

The gene calls are TRBV5-8 and TRBJ2-5; 7 nucleotides agree with TRBD1. V trimming: 0 bases; J trimming: 5 bases; junction bases outside the gene matches: 1. The CDR3 totals 13 residues. CDR1 and CDR2 from the germline V gene are SGHTS and YDEGEE. The CDR3 DNA follows: TGTGCCAGCAGCTTGGACAGGGGTGAGACCCAGTACTTC. Translating it yields CASSLDRGETQYF.

J is TRBJ2-5 and V is TRBV12-3 or TRBV12-4, with D unresolved. V shed 7 bases and J shed 5 bases, with 5 bases lying between them. The CDR3 sequence is 10 residues long. CDR3 bases: TGTGCCAGCACAGGCGAGACCCAGTACTTC. It codes for CASTGETQYF.

The V and J genes are TRBV24-1 and TRBJ1-5; tentatively, D is TRBD1 (5 bases). V lost 5 bases and J 0 bases, leaving 7 bases between the germline ends. Germline-derived CDR1 and CDR2 are KGHDR and SFDVKD. This CDR3 comprises 14 residues. CDR3 coding DNA: TGTGCCACCAGTGCGGGGGTTAGCAATCAGCCCCAGCATTTT. Amino acid sequence: CATSAGVSNQPQHF.

This clone has a handful of counts. This chain uses TRBV7-6 with TRBJ2-1, with TRBD2 matching over 10 bases. CDR1 and CDR2 from the germline V gene are SGHVS and FNYEAQ. V shed 2 bases, J shed 0 bases, and the junction held 10 bases outside the gene matches. The CDR3 is 19 residues long. The CDR3 coding sequence is TGTGCCAGCAGCTTACTCCCTAGCGGGAGAGAGGGCTCCTACAATGAGCAGTTCTTC. Translation gives CASSLLPSGREGSYNEQFF.

This sequence joins TRBV27 and TRBJ1-1; 7 positions match TRBD1. Germline V gene lookup returns CDR1 MNHEY and CDR2 SMNVEV (reference sequence). The V segment lost 6 bases and the J segment 2 bases; nucleotides outside the gene matches: 9. The CDR3 is 15 residues long. The CDR3 spells CASRMLGTANTEAFF. Written as DNA, the CDR3 is TGTGCCAGCAGAATGTTGGGGACAGCTAACACTGAAGCTTTCTTT.

This clone was recorded once. The genes are TRBV7-3 and TRBJ2-1, with 9 bases fitting TRBD1. Germline CDR1 reads SGHTA; CDR2 reads FQGTGA. This CDR3 region has 17 residues. Germline trimming cut 5 bases from V and 0 bases from J; bases unmatched to any gene: 8. CDR3 in amino acids: CASSPGTGHLSYNEQFF. The CDR3 nucleotides are TGTGCCAGCAGCCCAGGGACAGGGCACCTCTCCTACAATGAGCAGTTCTTC.

The rearrangement links TRBV19 to TRBJ1-2, with TRBD1 identical over 10 bases. Germline-derived CDR1 and CDR2 are LNHDA and SQIVND (reference sequence). J was trimmed by 5 bases and V by 4 bases; bases with no gene match: 13. CDR3 length equals 17 residues. CDR3 sequence: CASSTSTGGASAYGYTF. The CDR3 region has the DNA TGTGCCAGTAGTACATCGACAGGGGGCGCTTCTGCGTATGGCTACACCTTC.

V is TRBV6-5 and J is TRBJ1-2; D is perhaps TRBD1 (5 bases). The germline V gene encodes CDR1 MNHEY and CDR2 SVGAGI. Trimming stripped 0 bases from V and 3 bases from J, with 8 bases between. This CDR3 is built from 14 residues. CDR3 DNA sequence: TGTGCCAGCAGTTACTCTCTAGGGGACTATGGCTACACCTTC. Protein sequence: CASSYSLGDYGYTF.

The table lists this clone with a count of one. This sequence joins TRBV27 and TRBJ1-1; D is perhaps TRBD1 (6 bases). Per the germline V gene, CDR1 is MNHEY and CDR2 is SMNVEV (reference sequence). This CDR3 is built from 15 residues. Trimming took 5 bases from V and 3 from J, leaving 16 bases between them. This chain's CDR3 is CASSPPGGRDTEAFF. DNA of the CDR3: TGTGCCAGCAGTCCCCCGGGGGGCCGGGACACTGAAGCTTTCTTT.

The rearrangement uses TRBV4-3 and TRBJ1-3; TRBD1 might be the D (5 bases). The CDR3 spans 16 residues. Germline CDR1 is LGHNA and CDR2 is YSLEER. The ends were cut back, 1 base at V and 6 bases at J, with 16 bases in the middle. CDR3 protein: CASSQGTWTPENTIYF. The CDR3, as DNA: TGCGCCAGCAGCCAAGGGACCTGGACACCCGAAAACACCATATATTTT.

This clone was counted once. Mismatch with germline at one junction end may stem from a read error. The chain employs TRBV3-1 (or the pseudogene TRBV3-2) and TRBJ1-2; 9 bases are shared with TRBD1. Looked up from germline, CDR1 is LGHDT and CDR2 is YNNKEL (reference sequence). This CDR3 is 11 amino acids long. CDR3 bases: TGTGCCAGCAGCCAAGGCAGGACAGGGGAGTTC. Residues: CASSQGRTGEF.